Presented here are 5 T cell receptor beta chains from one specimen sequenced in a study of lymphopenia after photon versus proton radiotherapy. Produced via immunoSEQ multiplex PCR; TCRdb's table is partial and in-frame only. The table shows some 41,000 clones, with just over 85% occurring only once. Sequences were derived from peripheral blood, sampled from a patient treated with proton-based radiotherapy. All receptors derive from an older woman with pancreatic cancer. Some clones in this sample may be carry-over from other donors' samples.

The CDR3 bases are TGTGCCAGCAGCTTAACTAGTTCCTACAATGAGCAGTTCTTC. Encoded protein: CASSLTSSYNEQFF. The genes are TRBV11-3 and TRBJ2-1; perhaps TRBD2 as D (5 bases). The length of the CDR3 is 14 residues. The ends were cut back, 2 bases at V and 1 base at J, with 6 bases in the middle. CDR1 is SGHNT, CDR2 YENEEA, per germline.

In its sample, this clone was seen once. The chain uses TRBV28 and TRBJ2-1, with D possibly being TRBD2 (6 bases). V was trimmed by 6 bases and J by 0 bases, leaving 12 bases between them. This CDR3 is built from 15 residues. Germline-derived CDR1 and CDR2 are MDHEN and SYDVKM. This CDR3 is CASRQTSLSYNEQFF. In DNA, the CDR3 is TGTGCCAGCAGGCAGACTAGTCTCTCCTACAATGAGCAGTTCTTC.

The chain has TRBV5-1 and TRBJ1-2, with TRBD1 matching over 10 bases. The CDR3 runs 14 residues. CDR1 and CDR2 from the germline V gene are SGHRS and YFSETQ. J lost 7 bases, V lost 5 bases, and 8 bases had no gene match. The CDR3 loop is CASRPGQGTRGYTF. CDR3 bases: TGCGCCAGCAGACCGGGACAGGGGACTCGTGGCTACACCTTC. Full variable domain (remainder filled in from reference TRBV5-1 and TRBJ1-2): KAGVTQTPRYLIKTRGQQVTLSCSPISGHRSVSWYQQTPGQGLQFLFEYFSETQRNKGNFPGRFSGRQFSNSRSEMNVSTLELGDSALYLCASRPGQGTRGYTFGSGTRLTVV.

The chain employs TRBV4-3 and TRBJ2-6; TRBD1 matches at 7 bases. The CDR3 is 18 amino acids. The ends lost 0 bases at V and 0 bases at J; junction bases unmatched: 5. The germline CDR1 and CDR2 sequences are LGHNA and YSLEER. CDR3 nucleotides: TGCGCCAGCAGCCAAGAGACAGGGTTCGCCTCTGGGGCCAACGTCCTGACTTTC. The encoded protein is CASSQETGFASGANVLTF.

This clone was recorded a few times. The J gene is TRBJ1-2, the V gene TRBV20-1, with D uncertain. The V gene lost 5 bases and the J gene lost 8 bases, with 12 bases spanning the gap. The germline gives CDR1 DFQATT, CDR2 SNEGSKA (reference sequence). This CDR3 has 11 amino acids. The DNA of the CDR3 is TGCAGTGCTGGCCCCACGACAGGCTACACCTTC. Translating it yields CSAGPTTGYTF.